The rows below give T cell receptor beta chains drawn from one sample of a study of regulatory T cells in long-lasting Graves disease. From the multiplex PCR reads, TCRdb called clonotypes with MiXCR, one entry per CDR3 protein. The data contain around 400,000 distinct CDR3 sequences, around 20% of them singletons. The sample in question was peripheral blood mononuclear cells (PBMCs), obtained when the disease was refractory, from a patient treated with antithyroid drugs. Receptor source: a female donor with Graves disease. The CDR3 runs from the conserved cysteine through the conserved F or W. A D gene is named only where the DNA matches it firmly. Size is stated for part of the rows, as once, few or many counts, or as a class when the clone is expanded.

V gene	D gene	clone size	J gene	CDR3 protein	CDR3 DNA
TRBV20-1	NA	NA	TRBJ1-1	CSARGSGGPNTEAFF	TGCAGTGCTAGGGGGTCGGGCGGCCCCAACACTGAAGCTTTCTTT
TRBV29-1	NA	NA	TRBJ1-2	CSVLKSADDGYTF	TGCAGCGTTTTAAAATCTGCAGATGATGGCTACACCTTC
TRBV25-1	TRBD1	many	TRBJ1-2	CASSEQGARSYGYTF	TGTGCCAGCAGTGAACAGGGGGCGCGGAGCTATGGCTACACCTTC
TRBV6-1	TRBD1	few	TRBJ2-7	CASNDRVLDEQYF	TGTGCCAGCAACGACAGGGTTCTCGACGAGCAGTACTTC
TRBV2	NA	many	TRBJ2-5	CASSKVTVGKETQYF	TGTGCCAGCAGTAAAGTGACGGTAGGGAAGGAGACCCAGTACTTC
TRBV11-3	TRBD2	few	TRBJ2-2	CASSATLADTGELFF	TGTGCCAGCAGCGCCACTCTAGCGGACACCGGGGAGCTGTTTTTT
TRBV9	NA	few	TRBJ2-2	CASSVWTNTGELFF	TGTGCCAGCAGCGTCTGGACGAACACCGGGGAGCTGTTTTTT
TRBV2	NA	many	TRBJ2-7	CASSFKQSVRSEQYF	TGTGCCAGCAGTTTTAAACAGTCAGTTCGTAGCGAGCAGTACTTC
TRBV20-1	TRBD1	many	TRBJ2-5	CSARDLQGDQETQYF	TGCAGTGCTAGAGATCTTCAGGGGGACCAAGAGACCCAGTACTTC
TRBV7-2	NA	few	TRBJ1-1	CASSLDRLKAFF	TGTGCCAGCAGCTTGGACAGATTGAAGGCTTTCTTT
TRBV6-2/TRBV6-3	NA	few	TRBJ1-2	CASSYTTLSARHGAGYTF	TGTGCCAGCAGTTACACTACCCTCTCCGCGCGCCATGGAGCTGGCTACACCTTC
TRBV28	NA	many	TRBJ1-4	CASSNRGRVEKLFF	TGTGCCAGCAGTAATCGGGGGCGGGTTGAAAAACTGTTTTTT
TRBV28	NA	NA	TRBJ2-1	CASFYGSAYNEQFF	TGTGCCAGTTTTTACGGGAGTGCCTACAATGAGCAGTTCTTC
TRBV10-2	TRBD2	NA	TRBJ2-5	CASSEGIAGEETQYF	TGCGCCAGCAGTGAGGGGATAGCGGGAGAAGAGACCCAGTACTTC
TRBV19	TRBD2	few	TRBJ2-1	CASSVLAGNNEQFF	TGTGCCAGTAGTGTGCTAGCGGGGAACAATGAGCAGTTCTTC
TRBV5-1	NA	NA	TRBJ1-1	CASSLGSGVTEAFF	TGCGCCAGCAGCTTAGGATCGGGGGTCACTGAAGCTTTCTTT
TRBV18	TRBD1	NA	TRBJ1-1	CASSPFVPRTGGLTEAFF	TGTGCCAGCTCACCATTTGTTCCTCGGACAGGGGGCCTCACTGAAGCTTTCTTT
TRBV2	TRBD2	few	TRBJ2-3	CASRTSGRANTDTQYF	TGTGCCAGCAGGACTAGCGGGAGGGCTAACACAGATACGCAGTATTTT
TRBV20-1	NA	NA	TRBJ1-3	CSARRGGGNTIYF	TGCAGTGCTAGGCGGGGGGGTGGAAACACCATATATTTT
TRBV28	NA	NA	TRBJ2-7	CASNRDLGTYEQYF	TGTGCCAGCAATCGGGACCTAGGCACCTACGAGCAGTACTTC
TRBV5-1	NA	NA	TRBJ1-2	CASKMREMDYGYTF	TGCGCCAGCAAAATGAGGGAAATGGACTATGGCTACACCTTC
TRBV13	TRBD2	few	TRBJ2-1	CASSLRGLAVYNEQFF	TGTGCCAGTAGCTTACGGGGACTAGCAGTTTATAATGAGCAGTTCTTC
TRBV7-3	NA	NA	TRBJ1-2	CASPGGVHYGYTF	TGTGCCAGCCCCGGGGGGGTACACTATGGCTACACCTTC
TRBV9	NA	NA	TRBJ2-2	CASSVGPGGTGELFF	TGTGCCAGCAGCGTAGGTCCAGGGGGGACCGGGGAGCTGTTTTTT
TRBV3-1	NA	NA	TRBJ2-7	CASSPAQGYEQYF	TGTGCCAGCAGCCCCGCACAGGGTTACGAGCAGTACTTC
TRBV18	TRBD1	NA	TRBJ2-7	CASSPLDRATEQYF	TGTGCCAGCTCACCACTCGACAGGGCTACCGAGCAGTACTTC
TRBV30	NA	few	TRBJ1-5	CAWSAGASNQPQHF	TGTGCCTGGAGTGCTGGGGCTTCCAATCAGCCCCAGCATTTT
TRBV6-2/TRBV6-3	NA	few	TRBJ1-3	CASSYSGGRNTIYF	TGTGCCAGCAGTTACTCAGGCGGGAGAAACACCATATATTTT
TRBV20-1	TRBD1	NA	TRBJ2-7	CSACTSGGDDEQYF	TGCAGTGCTTGTACGTCAGGGGGCGACGACGAGCAGTACTTC
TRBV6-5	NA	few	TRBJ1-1	CASSYSSGGNTEAFF	TGTGCCAGCAGTTACTCGTCCGGAGGCAACACTGAAGCTTTCTTT
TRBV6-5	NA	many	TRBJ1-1	CASSYTQRANTEAFF	TGTGCCAGCAGTTACACGCAGAGGGCGAACACTGAAGCTTTCTTT
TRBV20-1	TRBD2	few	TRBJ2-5	CSAPSGRQETQYF	TGCAGTGCCCCTAGCGGGAGGCAAGAGACCCAGTACTTC
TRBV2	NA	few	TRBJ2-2	CASSEAQTGELFF	TGTGCCAGCAGTGAAGCGCAGACCGGGGAGCTGTTTTTT
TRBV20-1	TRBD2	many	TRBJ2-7	CSSLGLAGGGEQYF	TGCAGCAGCCTGGGACTAGCGGGAGGTGGGGAGCAGTACTTC
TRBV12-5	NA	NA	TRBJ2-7	CASGFFWGRENEQYF	TGTGCTAGTGGTTTCTTCTGGGGCCGAGAAAACGAGCAGTACTTC
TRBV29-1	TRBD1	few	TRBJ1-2	CSVPPGQGDYGYTF	TGCAGCGTGCCTCCGGGCCAGGGGGACTATGGCTACACCTTC
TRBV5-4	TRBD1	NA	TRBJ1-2	CASSLGQGANGYTF	TGTGCCAGCAGCTTGGGGCAGGGGGCGAATGGCTACACCTTC
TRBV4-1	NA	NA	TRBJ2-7	CASSRQGEYEQYF	TGCGCCAGCAGCCGGCAGGGTGAATACGAGCAGTACTTC
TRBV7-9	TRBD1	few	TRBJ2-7	CASSPATGRYEQYF	TGTGCCAGCAGCCCCGCGACAGGGCGCTACGAGCAGTACTTC
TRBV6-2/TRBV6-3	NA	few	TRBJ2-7	CASSAGFYEQYF	TGTGCCAGCAGTGCCGGGTTCTACGAGCAGTACTTC
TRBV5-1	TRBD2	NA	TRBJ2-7	CASSWGLAGEYEQYF	TGCGCCAGCAGCTGGGGACTAGCGGGAGAATACGAGCAGTACTTC
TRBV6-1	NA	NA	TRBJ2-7	CASRPTSGISEGEQYF	TGTGCCAGCAGACCAACATCGGGGATAAGCGAGGGCGAGCAGTACTTC
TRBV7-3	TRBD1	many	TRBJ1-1	CASSPTDRGTEAFF	TGTGCCAGCAGCCCAACTGACAGGGGCACTGAAGCTTTCTTT
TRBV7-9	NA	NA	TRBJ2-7	CASSLAGASEEQYF	TGTGCCAGCAGCTTAGCGGGAGCTTCAGAGGAGCAGTACTTC
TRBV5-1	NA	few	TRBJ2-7	CASSLPTAYEQYF	TGCGCCAGCAGCTTGCCGACAGCTTACGAGCAGTACTTC
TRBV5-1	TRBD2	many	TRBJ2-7	CASSQTSGSSYEQYF	TGCGCCAGCAGTCAAACTAGCGGAAGCTCCTACGAGCAGTACTTC
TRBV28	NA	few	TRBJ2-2	CASSLSRWGARTGELFF	TGTGCCAGCAGTTTAAGCCGTTGGGGGGCTCGGACCGGGGAGCTGTTTTTT
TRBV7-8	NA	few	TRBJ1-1	CASSPGGQLEAFF	TGTGCCAGCAGCCCCGGGGGGCAATTGGAAGCTTTCTTT
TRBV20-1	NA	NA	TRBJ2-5	CSARDGAGTGKTQYF	TGCAGTGCTAGAGATGGGGCAGGGACGGGTAAGACCCAGTACTTC
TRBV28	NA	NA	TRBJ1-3	CASLYGNTIYF	TGTGCCAGCCTATACGGAAACACCATATATTTT
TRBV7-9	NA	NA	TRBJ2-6	CASSLMDGANVLTF	TGTGCCAGCAGCTTAATGGATGGGGCCAACGTCCTGACTTTC
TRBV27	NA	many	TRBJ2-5	CASTVRGTTETQYF	TGTGCCAGCACCGTCAGGGGCACGACAGAGACCCAGTACTTC
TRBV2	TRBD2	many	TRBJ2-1	CASSPLAGAYNEQFF	TGTGCCAGCAGTCCTCTAGCGGGAGCCTACAATGAGCAGTTCTTC